These 14 T cell receptor beta chains originate from one sample sequenced in a study of cytomegalovirus exposure and HLA in healthy donors. 60 Vbeta and 13 Jbeta primers were used in PCR. The assay was immunoSEQ multiplex PCR, and TCRdb's table has in-frame clones only and misses some. The sample consists of fewer than 120,000 clones, 80% to 85% of them appearing once. Sequencing was carried out using PBMCs. These receptors originate from a woman aged 55-69 years in good health and CMV-seropositive.

This sequence joins TRBV6-5 and TRBJ2-1; tentative D call: TRBD2 (6 bases). Trimming removed 2 bases from V and 2 bases from J, with 10 bases in between. This CDR3 contains 15 residues. Germline V CDR1 and CDR2: MNHEY, SVGAGI. CDR3 coding DNA: TGTGCCAGCAGTTACGGGGAGGTTGCCTACAATGAGCAGTTCTTC. It yields the protein CASSYGEVAYNEQFF.

The V gene is TRBV19, the J gene TRBJ1-5; D is unresolved. The V end lost 7 bases, the J end lost 0 bases, and 13 bases lay between the germline ends. In germline, CDR1 is LNHDA, CDR2 SQIVND (reference sequence). CDR3 size: 15 residues. The chain's CDR3 is CASTYSGDSNQPQHF. The DNA for the CDR3 is TGTGCCAGTACTTACAGCGGCGATAGCAATCAGCCCCAGCATTTT.

The CDR3 reads CASSSNQGAGETQYF. CDR3 in DNA: TGTGCCAGCTCATCAAATCAGGGGGCCGGGGAGACCCAGTACTTC. J is TRBJ2-5 and V is TRBV18; TRBD1 matches 8 bases. V shed 5 bases, J shed 5 bases, and the junction held 10 bases outside the gene matches. Germline-derived CDR1 and CDR2 are KGHSH and LQKENI. This CDR3 is 15 amino acids long.

The V call is TRBV29-1, the J call TRBJ2-7; 7 nucleotides align to TRBD2. Germline CDR1 and CDR2: SQVTM and ANQGSEA. Germline trimming cut 7 bases from V and 6 bases from J; bases unmatched to any gene: 12. This CDR3 spans 13 amino acids. The CDR3 DNA sequence: TGCAGCGCTTCGGGACTATACCAGGGCGAGCAGTACTTC. Its protein product is CSASGLYQGEQYF.

This clone was seen more than once but under ten times. This chain joins TRBV27 and TRBJ1-2; unclear D gene. From germline, CDR1 is MNHEY and CDR2 SMNVEV (reference sequence). V was trimmed by 5 bases and J by 4 bases, leaving 14 bases between them. CDR3 length: 14 residues. CDR3 in amino acids: CASSPTNEGYGYTF. For the CDR3, the DNA is TGTGCCAGCAGTCCGACAAATGAGGGCTATGGCTACACCTTC.

The gene calls are TRBV27 and TRBJ2-1; 16 bases map to TRBD2. The CDR3 is 15 amino acids. V was clipped by 6 bases and J by 9 bases; unmatched bases: 5. Looked up from germline, CDR1 is MNHEY and CDR2 is SMNVEV (reference sequence). In DNA form, the CDR3 reads TGTGCCAGCAGCCAGGGACTAGCGGGAGGGGTTGAGCAGTTCTTC. It yields the protein CASSQGLAGGVEQFF.

The V gene is TRBV5-1, the J gene TRBJ2-5; 8 bases line up with TRBD2. The CDR3 spans 13 residues. With 5 bases clipped from V and 3 bases from J, the junction kept 3 bases outside the gene matches. Germline CDR1 reads SGHRS; CDR2 reads YFSETQ. CDR3 protein: CASRNSGEETQYF. The CDR3 DNA sequence: TGCGCCAGCAGAAATAGCGGGGAAGAGACCCAGTACTTC.

The chain couples TRBV19 to TRBJ1-5, with 8 bases lining up with TRBD1. Trimming cost V 3 bases and J 2 bases; bases outside gene matches: 3. Germline loops: CDR1 LNHDA, CDR2 SQIVND (reference sequence). The CDR3 totals 15 residues. The DNA of the CDR3 is TGTGCCAGTAGTATGGACAGGGTTGGCAATCAGCCCCAGCATTTT. Protein: CASSMDRVGNQPQHF.

The sample holds a few counts of this clone. The chain has TRBV5-1 and TRBJ2-7, with TRBD1 as a possible D gene (6 bases). The CDR3 loop spans 12 amino acids. V lost 1 base to trimming and J lost 6 bases, with 8 bases between them. From germline, CDR1 is SGHRS and CDR2 YFSETQ. CDR3 in DNA: TGCGCCAGCAGCTTGACAGGGATCGAGCAGTACTTC. Translated: CASSLTGIEQYF.

The chain joins TRBV15 to TRBJ2-1; a possible D gene is TRBD1 (6 bases). Between the trimmed V and J ends, which lost 1 base and 3 bases, there was a span of 10 bases. Germline V CDR1 and CDR2: LNHNV, YYDKDF (reference sequence). The CDR3 has 15 amino acids. The CDR3 nucleotides read TGTGCCACCAGCAGAGGGGGGACAAGCTACAATGAGCAGTTCTTC. This translates into CATSRGGTSYNEQFF.

This chain links TRBV7-3 with TRBJ2-3; a weak D match, TRBD2 (6 bases). CDR1 and CDR2 from the germline V gene are SGHTA and FQGTGA. Trimming pared 5 bases from V and 5 bases from J, leaving 14 bases between. The length of the CDR3 is 14 residues. The CDR3 nucleotides read TGTGCCAGCAGCCGACTAGGTCTGGTAGATACGCAGTATTTT. Translated: CASSRLGLVDTQYF. Full variable domain (missing parts from reference TRBV7-3 and TRBJ2-3): GAGVSQTPSNKVTEKGKYVELRCDPISGHTALYWYRQSLGQGPEFLIYFQGTGAADDSGLPNDRFFAVRPEGSVSTLKIQRTERGDSAVYLCASSRLGLVDTQYFGPGTRLTVL.

V usage is TRBV13 and J usage is TRBJ2-7; no clear D. V lost 6 bases and J lost 3, with 12 bases in between. CDR3 size: 13 residues. Germline loops: CDR1 PRHDT, CDR2 FYEKMQ (reference sequence). CDR3 sequence reads: CASRVRHNYEQYF. The CDR3 nucleotides read TGTGCCAGCAGAGTAAGACACAACTACGAGCAGTACTTC. Full variable domain (missing parts from reference TRBV13 and TRBJ2-7): AAGVIQSPRHLIKEKRETATLKCYPIPRHDTVYWYQQGPGQDPQFLISFYEKMQSDKGSIPDRFSAQQFSDYHSELNMSSLELGDSALYFCASRVRHNYEQYFGPGTRLTVT.

The CDR3 DNA is TGTGCCAGTAGTATTGAGCGGAGTTATTACAATGAGCAGTTCTTC. Translation: CASSIERSYYNEQFF. The V gene is TRBV19, the J gene TRBJ2-1, with TRBD2 as a possible D gene (5 bases). CDR1 and CDR2 (germline): LNHDA, SQIVND (reference sequence). V was pared by 3 bases and J by 4 bases, with 13 bases between. CDR3 size: 15 residues.

The J gene is TRBJ1-3, the V gene TRBV9; 7 nucleotides agree with TRBD1. Germline values: CDR1 SGDLS, CDR2 YYNGEE. V dropped 2 bases and J dropped 2; count of bases not matched to a gene: 1. CDR3 length: 14 residues. The CDR3 protein is CASSVTGTGNTIYF. As DNA, the CDR3 is TGTGCCAGCAGCGTGACAGGGACTGGAAACACCATATATTTT.